This T cell receptor beta chain originates from a study of blood T cells in healthy people across ages. Overall study findings and caveats: In these data, TCR beta diversity tracked strongly with naive T cell percentage.

Trimming pared 0 bases from V and 2 bases from J, leaving 7 bases between. Germline loops: CDR1 LGHNA, CDR2 YSLEER. The CDR3 extends over 15 amino acids. This clonotype was counted only a few times. Its antigen is unknown. Peripheral blood samples of 9 to 10 milliliters were drawn from each donor. Next came a second PCR, run for about 7 to 12 cycles, which used a sample-barcoded 5' primer along with a J-beta primer mix. TCRdb recomputed calls from the 5' RACE reads with MiXCR, one row per CDR3 protein. The table includes more than 650,000 distinct CDR3 sequences, roughly 20% detected once. The V and J genes are TRBV4-3 and TRBJ2-2; D call uncertain. Sequenced material: blood. The receptor's source is a man aged 65 to 85 in good health. CDR3 sequence (DNA): TGCGCCAGCAGCCAAGACGTATATAACACCGGGGAGCTGTTTTTT. This encodes CASSQDVYNTGELFF.